The 4 T cell receptor beta chains presented below share a single source sample, sequenced in a study of blood T cell repertoires in COVID-19. Generated by immunoSEQ multiplex PCR, the TCRdb table keeps only in-frame clones and is missing some. This sample carries some 180,000 clones, 70% to 80% of them seen once, and the ten largest clones take about 9%. Sequences were obtained from peripheral blood. The receptors originated from a woman in her 50s with active or convalescent COVID-19.

The table lists this clone with a few counts. V usage is TRBV5-1 and J usage is TRBJ2-5; TRBD2 matches at 13 bases. V was clipped by 2 bases and J by 5 bases; unmatched bases: 15. The CDR3 is 19 amino acids. Germline V CDR1 and CDR2: SGHRS, YFSETQ. CDR3 loop: CASSFVSLTSGGALETQYF. Here the CDR3 DNA reads TGCGCCAGCAGCTTCGTCTCCCTTACTAGCGGGGGGGCATTGGAGACCCAGTACTTC.

This chain uses TRBV18 with TRBJ2-1; TRBD1 matches 7 bases. Germline V lookup: CDR1 KGHSH, CDR2 LQKENI. This CDR3 is built from 13 residues. V was pared by 4 bases and J by 10 bases, with 7 bases of the junction left unmatched. The CDR3 protein is CASSLMDRTEQFF. CDR3 in DNA: TGTGCCAGCTCACTGATGGACAGGACAGAGCAGTTCTTC. Variable domain in full (rest from reference TRBV18 and TRBJ2-1): NAGVMQNPRHLVRRRGQEARLRCSPMKGHSHVYWYRQLPEEGLKFMVYLQKENIIDESGMPKERFSAEFPKEGPSILRIQQVVRGDSAAYFCASSLMDRTEQFFGPGTRLTVL.

CDR3 loop: CASSPPRRQGVTDTQYF. Here the CDR3 DNA reads TGTGCCAGCTCACCACCTCGGCGACAGGGTGTCACAGATACGCAGTATTTT. This chain connects TRBV18 to TRBJ2-3; 7 bases fit TRBD1. The ends lost 0 bases at V and 2 bases at J; junction bases unmatched: 8. Germline values: CDR1 KGHSH, CDR2 LQKENI. The CDR3 runs to 17 residues.

In this sample, this clone turned up many times. The CDR3, as DNA: TGTGCCAGCAGTCTCAGGACAGGGGACACTGAAGCTTTCTTT. It translates to CASSLRTGDTEAFF. The chain carries TRBV6-5 and TRBJ1-1; TRBD1 matches at 9 bases. From germline, CDR1 is MNHEY and CDR2 SVGAGI. This CDR3 is built from 14 residues. V gave up 5 bases and J gave up 3 bases; unmatched junction bases: 4.